This entry lists 3 T cell receptor beta chains sequenced from one sample in a study of shared clonotypes between healthy human individuals. Measured with immunoSEQ multiplex PCR; TCRdb has only the in-frame clones, and not every one. Of about 1.1 million clones listed, 77% were seen once; the top ten hold over 0.8%. The sequencing input was memory CD4+ T cells from PBMCs. The subset here: CD45RA-negative fraction. These receptors were collected from a man aged 18-30 years in good health. Some clones in this sample may be carry-over from other donors' samples.

The V and J genes are TRBV18 and TRBJ1-5; 7 positions match TRBD1. Germline values: CDR1 KGHSH, CDR2 LQKENI. CDR3 length equals 13 residues. V was clipped by 9 bases and J by 5 bases; unmatched bases: 7. The CDR3 reads CASKRGLDQPQHF. For the CDR3, the DNA is TGTGCCAGTAAGAGGGGGCTGGATCAGCCCCAGCATTTT.

Note on this clone: Other nucleotide sequences in the sample specify the same CDR3. The chain joins TRBV5-1 to TRBJ2-5, with 10 bases that match TRBD1. Losses at the gene ends were 0 bases for V and 5 bases for J; bases not matched to a gene: 4. CDR3 length: 15 residues. Germline V CDR1 and CDR2: SGHRS, YFSETQ. Here the CDR3 reads CASSLAGTGEETQYF. The CDR3 DNA sequence: TGCGCCAGCAGCTTGGCCGGGACAGGGGAGGAGACCCAGTACTTC.

The chain joins TRBV9 to TRBJ2-7; 12 bases line up with TRBD2. Unmatched junction bases numbered 4, after V lost 0 bases and J lost 6 bases. This CDR3 region has 15 residues. From germline, CDR1 is SGDLS and CDR2 YYNGEE. The CDR3 nucleotides are TGTGCCAGCAGCGTAGCACTAGCGGGAGGTTCCGAGCAGTACTTC. Translated, it gives CASSVALAGGSEQYF.